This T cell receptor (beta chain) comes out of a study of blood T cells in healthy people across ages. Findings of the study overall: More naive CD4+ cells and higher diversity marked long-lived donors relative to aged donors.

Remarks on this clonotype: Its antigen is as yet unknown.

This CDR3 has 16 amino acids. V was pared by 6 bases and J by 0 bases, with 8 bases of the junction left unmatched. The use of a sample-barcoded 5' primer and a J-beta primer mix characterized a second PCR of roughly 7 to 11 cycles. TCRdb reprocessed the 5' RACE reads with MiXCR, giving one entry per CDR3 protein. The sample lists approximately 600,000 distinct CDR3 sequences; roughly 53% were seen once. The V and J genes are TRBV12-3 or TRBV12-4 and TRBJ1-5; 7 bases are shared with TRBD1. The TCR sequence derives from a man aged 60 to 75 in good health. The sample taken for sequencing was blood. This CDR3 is CASRRDSALSNQPQHF. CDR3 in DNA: TGTGCCAGCAGGAGGGACAGCGCACTTAGCAATCAGCCCCAGCATTTT.